This entry lists 24 T cell receptor beta chains sequenced from one sample in a study of response to subunit inactivated influenza vaccine. TCRdb itself ran the RT-PCR reads through MiXCR, one entry per CDR3 protein. The sample has around 570,000 distinct CDR3 sequences, 7.6% seen once. The sequences come from PBMCs from blood, collected less than 25 months after vaccination. These receptors all stem from a man aged 45 to 70 who received an inactivated influenza vaccine.

On this clonotype itself: A junction end diverges from the germline sequence, so it may reflect a read error. The rearrangement joins TRBV7-6 to TRBJ1-5; D perhaps matches TRBD1 (5 bases). Germline CDR1 SGHVS, CDR2 FNYEAQ. The CDR3 has 15 residues. DNA of the CDR3: TGTGCCGGCAGCTTAACAGGAGACGGCAATCAGCCCCAGCATTTT. Translating it yields CAGSLTGDGNQPQHF.

This clonotype occurred a few times. The rearrangement links TRBV14 to TRBJ1-2; D possibly corresponds to TRBD1 (6 bases). Trimming took off 0 bases at V and 3 bases at J, with 14 bases between the two ends. This CDR3 region has 16 residues. Germline-derived CDR1 and CDR2 are SGHDN and FVKESK. Here the CDR3 reads CASSQDLTGTYYGYTF. The CDR3 DNA is TGTGCCAGCAGCCAAGACCTCACCGGGACATACTATGGCTACACCTTC.

The V call is TRBV5-1, the J call TRBJ2-5, with TRBD2 matching over 10 bases. J lost 5 bases, V lost 1 base, and 8 bases had no gene match. This CDR3 spans 16 amino acids. The V gene's germline CDR1 is SGHRS and CDR2 YFSETQ. Written as DNA, the CDR3 is TGCGCCAGCAGCTTGATAAGCGGGGGGGCCTGGGAGACCCAGTACTTC. The encoded protein is CASSLISGGAWETQYF. The complete variable domain, with remaining parts taken from reference TRBV5-1 and TRBJ2-5, reads KAGVTQTPRYLIKTRGQQVTLSCSPISGHRSVSWYQQTPGQGLQFLFEYFSETQRNKGNFPGRFSGRQFSNSRSEMNVSTLELGDSALYLCASSLISGGAWETQYFGPGTRLLVL.

V is TRBV4-1 and J is TRBJ2-7, with 9 bases that match TRBD1. CDR3 length: 16 amino acids. V was pared by 0 bases and J by 7 bases, with 10 bases of the junction left unmatched. Germline CDR1 reads MGHRA; CDR2 reads YSYEKL. The CDR3 protein is CASSQDATGGWREQYF. The CDR3 DNA follows: TGCGCCAGCAGCCAAGACGCCACAGGGGGCTGGCGGGAGCAGTACTTC.

The chain uses TRBV6-1 and TRBJ2-7; 7 bases agree with TRBD1. After removal of 3 bases from V and 4 bases from J, the junction contained 9 bases not matched to a gene. The CDR3 spans 15 residues. Germline values: CDR1 MNHNS, CDR2 SASEGT. The CDR3 loop reads CASSDLQGTPYEQYF. CDR3 coding DNA: TGTGCCAGCAGTGATCTACAGGGGACCCCTTACGAGCAGTACTTC.

As to this clonotype: This may be a read error: a much more frequent sequence differs by one nucleotide. The V and J genes are TRBV28 and TRBJ2-1; 10 bases fit TRBD1. CDR3 length: 16 amino acids. Trimming at V came to 2 bases and at J to 10 bases, leaving 11 bases not matched to a gene. The V gene's germline CDR1 is MDHEN and CDR2 SYDVKM. In DNA, the CDR3 is TGTGCCAGCAGTTTAAATTCAGGGACAGGGGCCAAAGAGCAGTTCTTC. Protein: CASSLNSGTGAKEQFF.

This clonotype was counted ten times or more. The rearrangement links TRBV27 to TRBJ2-2; 7 bases map to TRBD2. The V segment lost 4 bases and the J segment 4 bases; nucleotides outside the gene matches: 6. Germline lookup yields CDR1 MNHEY and CDR2 SMNVEV (reference sequence). The CDR3 sequence is 15 residues long. The CDR3 sequence is CASSSGLVGTGELFF. DNA of the CDR3: TGTGCCAGCAGTTCCGGACTAGTCGGCACCGGGGAGCTGTTTTTT.

Ten or more counts support this clonotype. The chain uses TRBV4-3 and TRBJ2-6; 8 bases line up with TRBD1. The CDR3 has 17 residues. Trimming took 1 base from V and 3 from J; bases not matched to a gene: 5. The V gene's germline CDR1 is LGHNA and CDR2 YSLEER. The chain's CDR3 is CASSQGSGGNGANVLTF. The CDR3 DNA sequence: TGCGCCAGCAGCCAAGGATCAGGGGGCAATGGGGCCAACGTCCTGACTTTC.

This clonotype was picked up a small number of times. CDR3: CSVGGQADSGANVLTF. In DNA, the CDR3 is TGCAGCGTGGGTGGACAGGCAGACTCTGGGGCCAACGTCCTGACTTTC. This chain connects TRBV29-1 to TRBJ2-6; 7 bases map to TRBD1. The CDR3 is made up of 16 amino acids. Germline loops: CDR1 SQVTM, CDR2 ANQGSEA. V shed 6 bases, J shed 0 bases, and the junction held 8 bases outside the gene matches.

This clonotype was counted between two and nine times. The J gene is TRBJ2-7, the V gene TRBV7-2; tentatively, D is TRBD1 (6 bases). Trimming removed 5 bases at V and 4 bases at J, with 18 bases between. Germline CDR1 reads SGHTA; CDR2 reads FQGNSA. This CDR3 has 15 amino acids. This CDR3 is CASSQGTFAPYEQYF. CDR3 in DNA: TGTGCCAGCAGCCAGGGGACATTCGCTCCTTACGAGCAGTACTTC. The full variable domain, with the rest looked up from reference TRBV7-2 and TRBJ2-7, is GAGVSQSPSNKVTEKGKDVELRCDPISGHTALYWYRQSLGQGLEFLIYFQGNSAPDKSGLPSDRFSAERTGGSVSTLTIQRTQQEDSAVYLCASSQGTFAPYEQYFGPGTRLTVT.

This clonotype was counted a few times. This sequence joins TRBV7-2 and TRBJ2-3; D is perhaps TRBD1 or TRBD2 (5 bases each). The CDR3 spans 16 residues. V lost 5 bases, J lost 6 bases, and 21 bases lay in between. Germline-derived CDR1 and CDR2 are SGHTA and FQGNSA. For the CDR3, the DNA is TGTGCCAGCAGCCCCCTCTCGGGACCCCCCACCGATACGCAGTATTTT. Protein: CASSPLSGPPTDTQYF. The full variable domain, completed using reference TRBV7-2 and TRBJ2-3, is GAGVSQSPSNKVTEKGKDVELRCDPISGHTALYWYRQSLGQGLEFLIYFQGNSAPDKSGLPSDRFSAERTGGSVSTLTIQRTQQEDSAVYLCASSPLSGPPTDTQYFGPGTRLTVL.

V and J are TRBV7-2 and TRBJ1-6; D is unclear. V gave up 4 bases and J gave up 11 bases, with 15 bases separating them. Germline values: CDR1 SGHTA, CDR2 FQGNSA. CDR3 length: 14 amino acids. CDR3 in amino acids: CASSSDPKGTPLHF. The CDR3 DNA sequence: TGTGCCAGCAGCTCGGACCCTAAGGGAACACCCCTCCACTTT. Full variable domain (remainder filled in from reference TRBV7-2 and TRBJ1-6): GAGVSQSPSNKVTEKGKDVELRCDPISGHTALYWYRQSLGQGLEFLIYFQGNSAPDKSGLPSDRFSAERTGGSVSTLTIQRTQQEDSAVYLCASSSDPKGTPLHFGNGTRLTVT.

This chain joins TRBV28 and TRBJ2-7, with D possibly matching TRBD2 (5 bases). In germline, CDR1 is MDHEN, CDR2 SYDVKM. The CDR3 is 15 amino acids. Trimming shortened V by 7 bases and J by 0 bases, and 16 bases separated the two germline ends. CDR3 nucleotide sequence: TGTGCCAGCACCAACCCGAAGCGGATCTCCTACGAGCAGTACTTC. Translating it yields CASTNPKRISYEQYF.

This clonotype occurred a few times. The chain employs TRBV6-5 and TRBJ1-5; TRBD1 matches at 8 bases. Germline V lookup: CDR1 MNHEY, CDR2 SVGAGI. The CDR3 consists of 15 residues. Trimming cost V 5 bases and J 3 bases; bases outside gene matches: 6. For the CDR3, the DNA is TGTGCCAGCAGTAACGGACAGGGATTCAATCAGCCCCAGCATTTT. Residues: CASSNGQGFNQPQHF.

This clonotype was found many times. The genes are TRBV20-1 and TRBJ1-6, with D unresolved. Germline-derived CDR1 and CDR2 are DFQATT and SNEGSKA (reference sequence). The CDR3 runs to 16 residues. V was shortened by 1 base and J by 6 bases, with 16 bases between the two germline ends. CDR3 amino acids: CSARAVTESTNSPLHF. CDR3 coding DNA: TGCAGTGCTAGAGCCGTTACCGAAAGCACTAATTCACCCCTCCACTTT.

This clonotype was recorded a few times. This may be a read error: a much more frequent sequence differs by one nucleotide. The J gene is TRBJ2-1, the V gene TRBV5-5; D gene unclear. CDR1 is SGHKS, CDR2 YYEKEE, per germline (reference sequence). V lost 4 bases, J lost 9 bases, and 14 bases lay in between. The CDR3 consists of 13 residues. The CDR3 protein is CASSPWVNSEQFF. The CDR3, as DNA: TGTGCCAGCAGCCCTTGGGTCAACAGTGAGCAGTTCTTC.

This clonotype appeared a few times. V and J are TRBV20-1 and TRBJ2-1; 9 bases match TRBD2. J was trimmed by 0 bases and V by 2 bases; bases with no gene match: 5. This CDR3 is built from 16 residues. Germline V lookup: CDR1 DFQATT, CDR2 SNEGSKA (reference sequence). The CDR3 nucleotides are TGCAGTGCTAGATCTAGAGCGGGGGGCTCCTACAATGAGCAGTTCTTC. This codes for CSARSRAGGSYNEQFF.

The chain employs TRBV12-3 or TRBV12-4 and TRBJ2-1; perhaps D is TRBD1 or TRBD2 (5 bases each). Trimming took 2 bases from V and 7 from J, leaving 15 bases between them. The CDR3 runs 15 residues. The CDR3 sequence is CASSLRSQGGNEQFF. As DNA, the CDR3 is TGTGCCAGCAGTTTACGATCGCAGGGCGGGAATGAGCAGTTCTTC.

The chain uses TRBV20-1 and TRBJ2-1; TRBD2 is a possible D gene (5 bases). Trimming left V 7 bases short and J 0 bases short, with 16 bases between. Germline lookup yields CDR1 DFQATT and CDR2 SNEGSKA (reference sequence). The CDR3 is made up of 15 amino acids. In DNA form, the CDR3 reads TGCAGTGGCCTAACTAGGTTGAGCTCCTACAATGAGCAGTTCTTC. Translation gives CSGLTRLSSYNEQFF.

This clonotype came up a few times. This chain connects TRBV5-1 to TRBJ2-7; D unresolved. Germline CDR1 and CDR2: SGHRS and YFSETQ. The CDR3 has 16 amino acids. Trimming cost V 0 bases and J 4 bases, with 17 bases left between them. The CDR3 spells CASSLALSGSIYEQYF. The CDR3, as DNA: TGCGCCAGCAGCTTGGCCCTATCGGGTTCAATATACGAGCAGTACTTC.

This clonotype was seen only a few times. This chain links TRBV6-2 or TRBV6-3 with TRBJ2-5; 9 nucleotides match TRBD2. The J segment lost 4 bases and the V segment lost 0 bases, leaving 3 bases of the junction unmatched. The CDR3 has 15 residues. Germline CDR1 and CDR2: MNHEY and SVGEGT. The CDR3 here is CASSYSLAGLETQYF. Written as DNA, the CDR3 is TGTGCCAGCAGTTACTCGCTAGCGGGGCTAGAGACCCAGTACTTC.

V usage is TRBV5-1 and J usage is TRBJ1-4; D may be TRBD1 (5 bases). CDR1 SGHRS and CDR2 YFSETQ come from the germline V gene. V dropped 5 bases and J dropped 0 bases, with 11 bases sitting between them. This CDR3 has 15 amino acids. CDR3 sequence: CASRPDSSTNEKLFF. CDR3 sequence (DNA): TGCGCCAGCAGGCCAGACAGTTCAACTAATGAAAAACTGTTTTTT.

This clonotype appeared a few times. The CDR3 spells CASSPFNYGYTF. In DNA form, the CDR3 reads TGTGCCAGCAGTCCTTTTAACTATGGCTACACCTTC. The chain has TRBV28 and TRBJ1-2; no clear D gene. CDR3 size: 12 residues. Between the trimmed V and J ends, which lost 5 bases and 1 base, there was a span of 5 bases. The germline CDR1 and CDR2 sequences are MDHEN and SYDVKM.

This clonotype came up a few times. This chain links TRBV2 with TRBJ2-1; 7 nucleotides line up with TRBD2. This CDR3 is built from 20 residues. The V segment lost 6 bases and the J segment 5 bases; nucleotides outside the gene matches: 25. The V gene's germline CDR1 is SNHLY and CDR2 FYNNEI. In nucleotides, the CDR3 is TGTGCCAGCAGGCCCACCATTAGTAGTCTTGGGGGAGGGCGTCACAATGAGCAGTTCTTC. Its translation is CASRPTISSLGGGRHNEQFF.